The subject of this entry is one T cell receptor (beta chain). Authors' analysis steps: Amplification of reference gene primers provided the estimated nucleated cell counts. Sequenced by immunoSEQ multiplex PCR; TCRdb stores in-frame clones only, minus some. V and J calls plus clone size are reproduced from that table; the DNA served to infer D and trimming. Of about 42,000 clones detected, more than 70% appear once; the ten largest clones hold around 64%. This record comes from a study of blood T cell repertoires in COVID-19. Overall study context: Whether acute or convalescent, the COVID-19 samples came from the United States, Italy and Spain. In each case, the material was cDNA or gDNA derived from T cells, B-cell-depleted T cells, or PBMCs.

Trimming pared 0 bases from V and 0 bases from J, leaving 7 bases between. In germline, CDR1 is SGHRS, CDR2 YFSETQ. The CDR3 contains 14 residues. The sequencing input was peripheral blood. J is TRBJ2-7 and V is TRBV5-1; no clear D gene. This receptor was taken from a man aged 70-80 years with acute or convalescent COVID-19. DNA for the CDR3: TGCGCCAGCAGCTTGGCCGAGGTCTCCTACGAGCAGTACTTC. Encoded protein: CASSLAEVSYEQYF.